The source of this T cell receptor (beta chain) is a study of blood T cell repertoires in COVID-19. Looking at the study overall: T cells, B-cell-depleted T cells, or PBMCs supplied cDNA or gDNA.

In the original analysis: Nucleated cell number was recorded as an estimate derived from reference gene primer amplification. The protocol was immunoSEQ multiplex PCR, while the TCRdb copy is restricted to in-frame clones and leaves out a portion. D and trimming come from the DNA, and the V and J calls and clone size come from that table. The table records 200,000 to 250,000 clones, 85% to 90% of them present only once. Seattle's cohort entered during active infection and was followed longitudinally. The ends were cut back, 11 bases at V and 1 base at J, with 14 bases in the middle. Looked up from germline, CDR1 is MNHEY and CDR2 is SMNVEV (reference sequence). The CDR3 has 13 amino acids.

Sequencing was performed on peripheral blood. The receptor's source is a woman in her 50s with COVID-19, enrolled during active disease. The V gene is TRBV27, the J gene TRBJ1-1; perhaps TRBD1 as D (5 bases). This chain's CDR3 is CACLRATNTEAFF. The CDR3 DNA follows: TGTGCCTGCCTCAGGGCTACGAACACTGAAGCTTTCTTT.